The 18 T cell receptor beta chains listed next were all sequenced from one sample in a study of early T cells in non-severe SARS-CoV-2 infection. TCRdb fed the 5' RACE reads into MiXCR, producing one record per CDR3 protein. This table holds approximately 120,000 distinct CDR3 sequences, more than 13% found once. Sequenced: whole blood. The receptors originated from an adult who was a healthcare worker with PCR-confirmed SARS-CoV-2 infection or an uninfected control (not recorded which).

The rearrangement joins TRBV3-1 to TRBJ2-1; unclear D gene. The CDR3 contains 13 residues. The V gene's germline CDR1 is LGHDT and CDR2 YNNKEL (reference sequence). V shed 0 bases and J shed 9 bases, with 9 bases lying between them. This CDR3 reads CASSQDRMGEQFF. In nucleotides, the CDR3 is TGTGCCAGCAGCCAAGATAGGATGGGTGAGCAGTTCTTC.

This clonotype was found many times. The chain links TRBV20-1 to TRBJ2-7, with TRBD2 as a possible D gene (5 bases). The V gene's germline CDR1 is DFQATT and CDR2 SNEGSKA (reference sequence). The CDR3 has 15 amino acids. V was trimmed by 6 bases and J by 2 bases, leaving 20 bases between them. CDR3 amino acids: CSALSGSSGAYEQYF. The CDR3 DNA is TGCAGTGCCCTTTCTGGGAGCTCTGGGGCCTACGAGCAGTACTTC.

This clonotype was counted a few times. The chain joins TRBV11-2 to TRBJ2-5, with D perhaps given as TRBD1 or TRBD2 (6 bases each). CDR1 and CDR2 from the germline V gene are SGHAT and FQNNGV. The CDR3 loop spans 14 amino acids. Trimming pared 1 base from V and 7 bases from J, leaving 13 bases between. As DNA, the CDR3 is TGTGCCAGCAGCTTAGTCGGGGGCCGGGCGACCCAGTACTTC. Its protein product is CASSLVGGRATQYF.

This clonotype was detected a few times. The chain combines TRBV6-6 with TRBJ1-2, with D maybe TRBD1 (6 bases). Germline CDR1 reads MNHNY; CDR2 reads SVGAGI (reference sequence). The CDR3 is made up of 14 amino acids. Trimming took 4 bases from V and 7 from J, leaving 16 bases between them. The CDR3 is CASSFYREGPGYTF. CDR3 sequence (DNA): TGTGCCAGCAGTTTTTACAGGGAAGGACCTGGCTACACCTTC.

This clonotype occurred a few times. The rearrangement links TRBV20-1 to TRBJ1-1, with D hard to call. The CDR3 totals 15 residues. Trimming took 0 bases from V and 5 from J, leaving 16 bases between them. The germline V gene encodes CDR1 DFQATT and CDR2 SNEGSKA (reference sequence). The CDR3 loop is CSAREQMIGGTEAFF. CDR3 nucleotides: TGCAGTGCTAGAGAACAAATGATAGGTGGAACTGAAGCTTTCTTT.

This clonotype came up many times. This rearrangement joins TRBV19 to TRBJ2-1; D unresolved. The V gene lost 3 bases and the J gene lost 4 bases, with 4 bases spanning the gap. The CDR3 is made up of 12 amino acids. Per germline, CDR1 LNHDA and CDR2 SQIVND (reference sequence). In nucleotides, the CDR3 is TGTGCCAGTAGTATGGCGTACAATGAGCAGTTCTTC. Translated: CASSMAYNEQFF.

This clonotype showed up just a few times. The chain has TRBV11-2 and TRBJ2-1; D is unresolved. This CDR3 has 13 residues. Germline V gene data show CDR1 as SGHAT and CDR2 as FQNNGV. V lost 1 base, J lost 8 bases, and 9 bases lay in between. DNA of the CDR3: TGTGCCAGCAGCTTAGCGGTAGAGGATGAGCAGTTCTTC. This encodes CASSLAVEDEQFF.

This clonotype has just a few counts. The chain couples TRBV29-1 to TRBJ1-1, with 7 bases matching TRBD1. The CDR3 totals 15 residues. The ends lost 7 bases at V and 0 bases at J; junction bases unmatched: 11. The V gene's germline CDR1 is SQVTM and CDR2 ANQGSEA. The CDR3 coding sequence is TGCAGCGCCACAAGGGACAGTAATATGAACACTGAAGCTTTCTTT. It translates to CSATRDSNMNTEAFF.

The chain recombines TRBV29-1 with TRBJ2-1; D perhaps matches TRBD2 (5 bases). Trimming pared 4 bases from V and 4 bases from J, leaving 20 bases between. The CDR3 sequence is 16 residues long. Per germline, CDR1 SQVTM and CDR2 ANQGSEA. The CDR3 DNA is TGCAGCGTTGCCCACCAACCGGGAATAGGGTACAATGAGCAGTTCTTC. It translates to CSVAHQPGIGYNEQFF.

This clonotype occurred many times. V usage is TRBV29-1 and J usage is TRBJ2-5, with a tentative D call TRBD2 (5 bases). CDR1 is SQVTM, CDR2 ANQGSEA, per germline. This CDR3 is 12 amino acids long. The germline V and J ends were trimmed by 4 bases and 1 base, with 7 bases remaining between them. This CDR3 reads CSVGRSQETQYF. CDR3 nucleotides: TGCAGCGTTGGGAGGAGCCAAGAGACCCAGTACTTC.

The genes are TRBV11-2 and TRBJ1-1; D not certain. This CDR3 comprises 15 residues. Germline loops: CDR1 SGHAT, CDR2 FQNNGV. The V end lost 0 bases, the J end lost 5 bases, and 13 bases lay between the germline ends. The CDR3 reads CASSLDVKGETEAFF. The CDR3, as DNA: TGTGCCAGCAGCTTAGATGTTAAGGGAGAGACTGAAGCTTTCTTT. The full variable domain, in which reference TRBV11-2 and TRBJ1-1 provide the parts outside the CDR3, is EAGVAQSPRYKIIEKRQSVAFWCNPISGHATLYWYQQILGQGPKLLIQFQNNGVVDDSQLPKDRFSAERLKGVDSTLKIQPAKLEDSAVYLCASSLDVKGETEAFFGQGTRLTVV.

This clonotype appeared a few times. V is TRBV20-1 and J is TRBJ2-2; a weak D match, TRBD1 (6 bases). V lost 3 bases and J lost 2, with 16 bases in between. The CDR3 is made up of 16 amino acids. The germline V gene has CDR1 DFQATT and CDR2 SNEGSKA (reference sequence). Here the CDR3 reads CSASPQGMRNTGELFF. The CDR3 nucleotides are TGCAGTGCTAGTCCACAGGGAATGAGAAACACCGGGGAGCTGTTTTTT.

Only a few counts were recorded for this clonotype. The J gene is TRBJ2-5, the V gene TRBV6-1, with 10 bases matching TRBD1. CDR3 length equals 17 residues. Looked up from germline, CDR1 is MNHNS and CDR2 is SASEGT. Trimming removed 6 bases from V and 5 bases from J; junction bases left unmatched: 15. The CDR3 spells CASRYPPRDRGHETQYF. The CDR3 coding sequence is TGTGCCAGCAGATACCCTCCCCGGGACAGGGGCCACGAGACCCAGTACTTC.

This chain joins TRBV24-1 and TRBJ1-6; D is ambiguous. The V end was cut by 0 bases, the J end by 1 base, with 12 bases between. This CDR3 is 18 amino acids long. CDR1 is KGHDR and CDR2 is SFDVKD in the germline V gene. Written as DNA, the CDR3 is TGTGCCACCAGTGATTTGCATTGGGATCGGTCCTATAATTCACCCCTCCACTTT. This encodes CATSDLHWDRSYNSPLHF.

The rearrangement links TRBV20-1 to TRBJ2-1; TRBD1 might be the D (5 bases). Trimming took off 1 base at V and 7 bases at J, with 14 bases between the two ends. The CDR3 runs to 14 residues. Looked up from germline, CDR1 is DFQATT and CDR2 is SNEGSKA (reference sequence). CDR3 residues: CSARGGQARNEQFF. The CDR3 region has the DNA TGCAGTGCTAGAGGGGGCCAGGCAAGAAATGAGCAGTTCTTC.

A few counts support this clonotype. The gene calls are TRBV11-2 and TRBJ2-7, with D perhaps assigned TRBD1 or TRBD2 (6 bases each). The CDR3 is 14 residues long. Per the germline V gene, CDR1 is SGHAT and CDR2 is FQNNGV. Trimming left V 5 bases short and J 5 bases short, with 16 bases between. CDR3 nucleotides: TGTGCCAGCAGCCCAATCCGGGGGCTCAACGAGCAGTACTTC. Protein sequence: CASSPIRGLNEQYF.

V and J are TRBV5-1 and TRBJ2-5; no definite D call. Germline-derived CDR1 and CDR2 are SGHRS and YFSETQ. The length of the CDR3 is 13 residues. V lost 4 bases, J lost 0 bases, and 7 bases lay in between. CDR3 coding DNA: TGCGCCAGCAGCGTCGGCGACCAAGAGACCCAGTACTTC. Amino acids: CASSVGDQETQYF.

This clonotype turned up a few times. This chain connects TRBV7-9 to TRBJ2-2; D is ambiguous. The CDR3 totals 12 residues. V was shortened by 5 bases and J by 7 bases, with 8 bases between the two germline ends. The germline V gene has CDR1 SEHNR and CDR2 FQNEAQ (reference sequence). The CDR3 DNA reads as TGTGCCAGCAGCGCGGACCGCGGGGAGCTGTTTTTT. This codes for CASSADRGELFF.